These 10 T cell receptor beta chains were sequenced from one sample in a study of blood T cell repertoires in COVID-19. TCRdb's table, derived via immunoSEQ multiplex PCR, lists solely in-frame clones and lacks some. The sample has 75,000 to 85,000 clones; 75% to 90% are singletons. Sequenced sample: peripheral blood. The receptors derive from a human donor in a cohort sampled during active COVID-19.

The chain recombines TRBV25-1 with TRBJ1-1, with D tentatively TRBD1 (5 bases). The germline V gene encodes CDR1 MGHDK and CDR2 SYGVNS. V dropped 1 base and J dropped 6 bases, with 15 bases sitting between them. The CDR3 is 15 amino acids. In nucleotides, the CDR3 is TGTGCCAGCAGTGAATTTGGGGGAGGAACGGCTGAAGCTTTCTTT. Its protein product is CASSEFGGGTAEAFF.

The V and J genes are TRBV7-9 and TRBJ1-2, with 9 bases lining up with TRBD1. This CDR3 has 14 amino acids. The germline V gene encodes CDR1 SEHNR and CDR2 FQNEAQ (reference sequence). Trimming removed 7 bases from V and 10 bases from J; junction bases left unmatched: 13. In DNA form, the CDR3 reads TGTGCCAGCACCAACCCGGACAGGGGTAATGTCTACACCTTC. Amino acids: CASTNPDRGNVYTF. The variable domain in full, with the rest retrieved from reference TRBV7-9 and TRBJ1-2, is DTGVSQNPRHKITKRGQNVTFRCDPISEHNRLYWYRQTLGQGPEFLTYFQNEAQLEKSRLLSDRFSAERPKGSFSTLEIQRTEQGDSAMYLCASTNPDRGNVYTFGSGTRLTVV.

The CDR3 bases are TGCGCCAGCAGCCCTCTGGATGGGAGGGTTCAGCCCCAGCATTTT. Translating gives CASSPLDGRVQPQHF. The chain joins TRBV4-1 to TRBJ1-5; D not certain. Germline V CDR1 and CDR2: MGHRA, YSYEKL. This CDR3 region has 15 residues. Trimming stripped 4 bases from V and 6 bases from J, with 16 bases between.

The rearrangement links TRBV6-5 to TRBJ2-7, with 10 bases lining up with TRBD2. The CDR3 loop spans 15 amino acids. The V gene end was trimmed by 5 bases and the J gene end by 6 bases; junction bases not matched to a gene: 10. Germline V gives CDR1 MNHEY, CDR2 SVGAGI. The CDR3: CASSRPSGGATEQYF. The CDR3 bases are TGTGCCAGCAGTCGCCCAAGCGGGGGGGCTACCGAGCAGTACTTC.

This chain links TRBV18 with TRBJ1-5, with 8 bases lining up with TRBD1. Germline assignment: CDR1 KGHSH and CDR2 LQKENI. The CDR3 length is 17 residues. Trimming removed 3 bases from V and 0 bases from J; junction bases left unmatched: 7. CDR3 nucleotides: TGTGCCAGCTCACCGGGACAGGTTTTGGTTAGCAATCAGCCCCAGCATTTT. Protein: CASSPGQVLVSNQPQHF.

This clone has more than one count but fewer than ten. The V call is TRBV6-6, the J call TRBJ2-3; the D gene is possibly TRBD2 (6 bases). V gave up 7 bases and J gave up 11 bases, with 25 bases separating them. Germline V gives CDR1 MNHNY, CDR2 SVGAGI (reference sequence). This CDR3 contains 15 residues. CDR3 DNA: TGTGCCAGCACCCCCCACTCTACGGGGGACGGGGGGCAGTATTTT. This encodes CASTPHSTGDGGQYF.

The sample holds a few counts of this clone. The chain is built from TRBV2 and TRBJ1-5; D not resolved. Trimming cost V 8 bases and J 5 bases, with 10 bases left between them. The CDR3 contains 12 residues. The germline V gene has CDR1 SNHLY and CDR2 FYNNEI. DNA for the CDR3: TGTGCCAGCGGCCAGGCCTATCAGCCCCAGCATTTT. Translated: CASGQAYQPQHF.

The chain combines TRBV20-1 with TRBJ2-7; the D is unclear. Germline CDR1 DFQATT, CDR2 SNEGSKA (reference sequence). The CDR3 runs to 11 residues. Trimming left V 4 bases short and J 4 bases short, with 8 bases between. Here the CDR3 reads CSATRSYEQYF. CDR3 DNA sequence: TGCAGTGCTACCCGGTCGTACGAGCAGTACTTC.

This clone showed up many times. This chain uses TRBV6-4 with TRBJ2-2; TRBD2 agrees at 8 bases. The CDR3 spans 15 residues. The V gene end was trimmed by 3 bases and the J gene end by 1 base; junction bases not matched to a gene: 1. Germline CDR1 is MRHNA and CDR2 is SNTAGT. The CDR3 nucleotides are TGTGCCAGCAGTGAACTAGCGGAGAACACCGGGGAGCTGTTTTTT. Its protein product is CASSELAENTGELFF.

The CDR3: CASTLTGASNTEAFF. The CDR3 bases are TGCGCCAGCACGTTGACAGGGGCGTCAAACACTGAAGCTTTCTTT. The chain joins TRBV5-1 to TRBJ1-1; the match to TRBD1 covers 8 bases. The germline CDR1 and CDR2 sequences are SGHRS and YFSETQ. The CDR3 runs 15 residues. V lost 6 bases and J lost 2; bases outside the gene matches: 9.